The rows below give T cell receptor beta chains drawn from one sample of a study of T cells in Graves' hyperthyroidism and ophthalmopathy. TCRdb re-derived calls from the multiplex PCR reads in MiXCR, one entry per CDR3 protein. This table holds around 620,000 distinct CDR3 sequences, about a sixth found once. The specimen sequenced was blood. These receptors were collected from a young woman with Graves' hyperthyroidism. Each CDR3 is given with its conserved first and last residue. The D gene is left open where the match is weak. The size of a clone is reported for some rows only, either as once, few or many, or as a class for expanded clones.

d_call: TRBD2; j_call: TRBJ2-1; clone_size: few; v_call: TRBV12-3/TRBV12-4; cdr3_length: 17; cdr3_aa: CASSPGTSGRFNNEQFF; cdr3_nt: TGTGCCAGCAGTCCAGGGACTAGCGGGAGGTTCAACAATGAGCAGTTCTTC
d_call: .; j_call: TRBJ1-3; clone_size: .; v_call: TRBV28; cdr3_length: 16; cdr3_aa: CASSPPPRTSGNTIYF; cdr3_nt: TGTGCCAGCAGTCCACCCCCTCGGACGTCTGGAAACACCATATATTTT
d_call: .; j_call: TRBJ1-1; clone_size: few; v_call: TRBV18; cdr3_length: 12; cdr3_aa: CASSTRQVGAFF; cdr3_nt: TGTGCCAGCTCAACCCGACAGGTCGGGGCTTTCTTT
d_call: TRBD1; j_call: TRBJ2-7; clone_size: .; v_call: TRBV7-9; cdr3_length: 14; cdr3_aa: CASRITGVGYEQYF; cdr3_nt: TGTGCCAGCAGGATTACAGGGGTGGGTTACGAGCAGTACTTC
d_call: .; j_call: TRBJ1-1; clone_size: few; v_call: TRBV4-3; cdr3_length: 14; cdr3_aa: CASSQSTVNTEAFF; cdr3_nt: TGCGCCAGCAGCCAGTCGACAGTTAACACTGAAGCTTTCTTT
d_call: .; j_call: TRBJ1-5; clone_size: few; v_call: TRBV29-1; cdr3_length: 14; cdr3_aa: CSVGGVGGRQPQHF; cdr3_nt: TGCAGCGTTGGAGGGGTGGGGGGTAGGCAGCCCCAGCATTTT
d_call: TRBD1; j_call: TRBJ1-4; clone_size: many; v_call: TRBV29-1; cdr3_length: 13; cdr3_aa: CSAVGTASEKLFF; cdr3_nt: TGCAGCGCTGTCGGGACAGCTAGTGAAAAACTGTTTTTT
d_call: .; j_call: TRBJ2-7; clone_size: many; v_call: TRBV7-2; cdr3_length: 12; cdr3_aa: CASSRDLNEQYF; cdr3_nt: TGTGCCAGCAGCCGCGATTTGAACGAGCAGTACTTC
d_call: .; j_call: TRBJ2-5; clone_size: .; v_call: TRBV9; cdr3_length: 14; cdr3_aa: CASSVSGGKETQYF; cdr3_nt: TGTGCCAGCAGCGTATCTGGGGGTAAGGAGACCCAGTACTTC
d_call: TRBD1; j_call: TRBJ1-2; clone_size: many; v_call: TRBV5-6; cdr3_length: 15; cdr3_aa: CASSHLTGGRYGYTF; cdr3_nt: TGTGCCAGCAGCCACCTGACAGGGGGCAGGTATGGCTACACCTTC
d_call: .; j_call: TRBJ1-3; clone_size: .; v_call: TRBV28; cdr3_length: 17; cdr3_aa: CASTVEPSGTPGNTIYF; cdr3_nt: TGTGCCAGCACTGTGGAACCTTCAGGGACTCCTGGAAACACCATATATTTT
d_call: .; j_call: TRBJ1-4; clone_size: .; v_call: TRBV7-9; cdr3_length: 15; cdr3_aa: CASSLNQGLGEKLFF; cdr3_nt: TGTGCCAGCAGCTTAAATCAGGGGCTGGGCGAAAAACTGTTTTTT
d_call: .; j_call: TRBJ2-7; clone_size: .; v_call: TRBV10-3; cdr3_length: 12; cdr3_aa: CAISEISYEQYF; cdr3_nt: TGTGCCATCAGTGAGATCAGCTACGAGCAGTACTTC
d_call: .; j_call: TRBJ1-1; clone_size: .; v_call: TRBV6-5; cdr3_length: 14; cdr3_aa: CASSYQSRNTEAFF; cdr3_nt: TGTGCCAGCAGTTACCAGAGCAGGAACACTGAAGCTTTCTTT
d_call: TRBD1; j_call: TRBJ2-5; clone_size: many; v_call: TRBV7-9; cdr3_length: 17; cdr3_aa: CASSLRRGTGGRETQYF; cdr3_nt: TGTGCCAGCAGCTTACGGCGCGGGACAGGGGGTCGGGAGACCCAGTACTTC
d_call: .; j_call: TRBJ2-1; clone_size: many; v_call: TRBV11-3; cdr3_length: 17; cdr3_aa: CASSLGGGVSSYNEQFF; cdr3_nt: TGTGCCAGCAGCTTAGGGGGCGGGGTGAGCTCCTACAATGAGCAGTTCTTC
d_call: .; j_call: TRBJ1-1; clone_size: once; v_call: TRBV11-2; cdr3_length: 13; cdr3_aa: CASGAYLGTEAFF; cdr3_nt: TGTGCCAGCGGAGCTTATTTGGGCACTGAAGCTTTCTTT
d_call: TRBD1; j_call: TRBJ1-1; clone_size: many; v_call: TRBV12-3/TRBV12-4; cdr3_length: 15; cdr3_aa: CASSMTGGMNTEAFF; cdr3_nt: TGTGCCAGCAGTATGACAGGGGGAATGAACACTGAAGCTTTCTTT
d_call: TRBD1; j_call: TRBJ2-3; clone_size: many; v_call: TRBV5-1; cdr3_length: 16; cdr3_aa: CASSFRTGGGTDTQYF; cdr3_nt: TGCGCCAGCAGCTTCCGGACAGGGGGCGGCACAGATACGCAGTATTTT
d_call: TRBD2; j_call: TRBJ2-5; clone_size: few; v_call: TRBV9; cdr3_length: 17; cdr3_aa: CASSASGTSGHQETQYF; cdr3_nt: TGTGCCAGCAGCGCCTCAGGGACTAGCGGGCATCAAGAGACCCAGTACTTC
d_call: TRBD1; j_call: TRBJ2-7; clone_size: .; v_call: TRBV29-1; cdr3_length: 20; cdr3_aa: CSVEEWGQGQGAKNSYEQYF; cdr3_nt: TGCAGCGTTGAAGAATGGGGTCAGGGACAGGGAGCGAAGAACTCCTACGAGCAGTACTTC
d_call: .; j_call: TRBJ1-1; clone_size: .; v_call: TRBV19; cdr3_length: 13; cdr3_aa: CASSIMSEEKAFF; cdr3_nt: TGTGCCAGTAGTATTATGAGCGAAGAGAAAGCTTTCTTT
d_call: TRBD1; j_call: TRBJ1-1; clone_size: .; v_call: TRBV29-1; cdr3_length: 15; cdr3_aa: CSAPTGGVMFGEAFF; cdr3_nt: TGCAGCGCCCCAACAGGGGGCGTTATGTTCGGTGAAGCTTTCTTT
d_call: .; j_call: TRBJ2-7; clone_size: many; v_call: TRBV2; cdr3_length: 14; cdr3_aa: CASTPRVLGAEQYF; cdr3_nt: TGTGCCAGCACCCCACGGGTCCTAGGGGCCGAGCAGTACTTC
d_call: TRBD2; j_call: TRBJ2-4; clone_size: many; v_call: TRBV6-2/TRBV6-3; cdr3_length: 19; cdr3_aa: CASSYPGTSGSFVKNIQYF; cdr3_nt: TGTGCCAGCAGTTACCCCGGGACTAGCGGGAGTTTTGTCAAAAACATTCAGTACTTC
d_call: TRBD1; j_call: TRBJ1-2; clone_size: few; v_call: TRBV30; cdr3_length: 14; cdr3_aa: CACLRTGANYGYTF; cdr3_nt: TGTGCCTGTCTCCGGACAGGGGCTAACTATGGCTACACCTTC
d_call: TRBD2; j_call: TRBJ2-3; clone_size: many; v_call: TRBV6-2/TRBV6-3; cdr3_length: 16; cdr3_aa: CASSPYGLAGVDTQYF; cdr3_nt: TGTGCCAGCAGTCCCTACGGACTAGCGGGAGTGGATACGCAGTATTTT
d_call: TRBD1; j_call: TRBJ2-1; clone_size: few; v_call: TRBV29-1; cdr3_length: 15; cdr3_aa: CSVGLQGGLPNEQFF; cdr3_nt: TGCAGCGTAGGATTACAGGGGGGTCTCCCCAATGAGCAGTTCTTC
d_call: .; j_call: TRBJ2-3; clone_size: .; v_call: TRBV30; cdr3_length: 14; cdr3_aa: CAHKGPFVTDTQYF; cdr3_nt: TGTGCCCACAAGGGACCCTTTGTGACAGATACGCAGTATTTT
d_call: .; j_call: TRBJ1-1; clone_size: many; v_call: TRBV3-1; cdr3_length: 12; cdr3_aa: CASSQYPMGAFF; cdr3_nt: TGTGCCAGCAGCCAATACCCGATGGGAGCTTTCTTT
d_call: .; j_call: TRBJ2-1; clone_size: .; v_call: TRBV29-1; cdr3_length: 16; cdr3_aa: CSVGGDPNPAYNEQFF; cdr3_nt: TGCAGCGTCGGAGGGGACCCCAACCCCGCCTACAATGAGCAGTTCTTC
d_call: TRBD2; j_call: TRBJ2-7; clone_size: few; v_call: TRBV9; cdr3_length: 14; cdr3_aa: CASSSGGESYEQYF; cdr3_nt: TGTGCCAGCAGCTCCGGGGGGGAGTCCTACGAGCAGTACTTC
d_call: .; j_call: TRBJ2-7; clone_size: few; v_call: TRBV19; cdr3_length: 14; cdr3_aa: CASSIRWSFLEQYF; cdr3_nt: TGTGCCAGTAGTATAAGGTGGTCGTTTCTTGAGCAGTACTTC
d_call: .; j_call: TRBJ2-7; clone_size: .; v_call: TRBV6-2/TRBV6-3; cdr3_length: 15; cdr3_aa: CASTKDTSGGVEQYF; cdr3_nt: TGTGCCAGCACTAAGGACACTAGTGGGGGAGTCGAGCAGTACTTC
d_call: .; j_call: TRBJ1-2; clone_size: .; v_call: TRBV12-3/TRBV12-4; cdr3_length: 16; cdr3_aa: CASSYAGGRGNYGYTF; cdr3_nt: TGTGCCAGCAGTTATGCAGGCGGACGGGGTAACTATGGCTACACCTTC
d_call: .; j_call: TRBJ1-3; clone_size: many; v_call: TRBV3-1; cdr3_length: 15; cdr3_aa: CASSPNRDSGNTIYF; cdr3_nt: TGTGCCAGCAGTCCGAACCGGGACTCTGGAAACACCATATATTTT
d_call: .; j_call: TRBJ1-1; clone_size: many; v_call: TRBV6-2/TRBV6-3; cdr3_length: 13; cdr3_aa: CASSYSIRIEAFF; cdr3_nt: TGTGCCAGCAGTTACTCGATACGGATTGAAGCTTTCTTT
d_call: TRBD2; j_call: TRBJ2-1; clone_size: .; v_call: TRBV3-1; cdr3_length: 16; cdr3_aa: CASSFSGTPLPNEQFF; cdr3_nt: TGTGCCAGCAGCTTTAGCGGGACTCCCCTCCCCAATGAGCAGTTCTTC
d_call: TRBD2; j_call: TRBJ2-7; clone_size: many; v_call: TRBV28; cdr3_length: 14; cdr3_aa: CASSEREGFYEQYF; cdr3_nt: TGTGCCAGCAGTGAGCGGGAGGGATTCTACGAGCAGTACTTC
d_call: .; j_call: TRBJ1-1; clone_size: many; v_call: TRBV6-2/TRBV6-3; cdr3_length: 14; cdr3_aa: CASSYGRMNTEAFF; cdr3_nt: TGTGCCAGCAGTTACGGGCGGATGAACACTGAAGCTTTCTTT
d_call: .; j_call: TRBJ1-2; clone_size: many; v_call: TRBV6-1; cdr3_length: 15; cdr3_aa: CASSEAEVPTYGYTF; cdr3_nt: TGTGCCAGCAGTGAAGCGGAAGTCCCTACCTATGGCTACACCTTC
d_call: .; j_call: TRBJ2-5; clone_size: many; v_call: TRBV20-1; cdr3_length: 15; cdr3_aa: CSARLDPSLQETQYF; cdr3_nt: TGCAGTGCTAGGTTGGACCCGTCCCTCCAGGAGACCCAGTACTTC
d_call: .; j_call: TRBJ1-1; clone_size: few; v_call: TRBV10-3; cdr3_length: 14; cdr3_aa: CAISESGMNTEAFF; cdr3_nt: TGTGCCATCAGTGAGTCTGGGATGAACACTGAAGCTTTCTTT
d_call: .; j_call: TRBJ2-1; clone_size: many; v_call: TRBV2; cdr3_length: 13; cdr3_aa: CASSVDRYNEQFF; cdr3_nt: TGTGCCAGCAGTGTAGACAGATACAATGAGCAGTTCTTC
d_call: .; j_call: TRBJ2-1; clone_size: many; v_call: TRBV12-3/TRBV12-4; cdr3_length: 11; cdr3_aa: CASSPLYEQFF; cdr3_nt: TGTGCCAGCAGTCCACTTTATGAGCAGTTCTTC
d_call: .; j_call: TRBJ1-1; clone_size: few; v_call: TRBV7-8; cdr3_length: 14; cdr3_aa: CASSLIPGGTEAFF; cdr3_nt: TGTGCCAGCAGCTTAATACCGGGGGGCACTGAAGCTTTCTTT
d_call: .; j_call: TRBJ1-5; clone_size: many; v_call: TRBV3-1; cdr3_length: 13; cdr3_aa: CATQGHPLGPQHF; cdr3_nt: TGTGCCACCCAGGGACACCCTTTAGGGCCCCAGCATTTT
d_call: .; j_call: TRBJ2-1; clone_size: few; v_call: TRBV25-1; cdr3_length: 17; cdr3_aa: CASSDSLPGAHSNEQFF; cdr3_nt: TGTGCCAGCAGTGACTCCCTCCCGGGAGCCCACTCCAATGAGCAGTTCTTC
d_call: TRBD1; j_call: TRBJ1-1; clone_size: .; v_call: TRBV28; cdr3_length: 16; cdr3_aa: CASSLWRGTGTAEAFF; cdr3_nt: TGTGCCAGCAGTTTATGGCGGGGGACAGGGACCGCTGAAGCTTTCTTT
d_call: .; j_call: TRBJ2-5; clone_size: many; v_call: TRBV2; cdr3_length: 12; cdr3_aa: CASIGVQETQYF; cdr3_nt: TGTGCCAGCATAGGAGTCCAAGAGACCCAGTACTTC
d_call: .; j_call: TRBJ1-3; clone_size: few; v_call: TRBV15; cdr3_length: 13; cdr3_aa: CATRFYSGNTIYF; cdr3_nt: TGTGCCACCAGGTTCTACTCTGGAAACACCATATATTTT
d_call: TRBD2; j_call: TRBJ2-7; clone_size: many; v_call: TRBV5-1; cdr3_length: 16; cdr3_aa: CASSWGEGLSSYEQYF; cdr3_nt: TGCGCCAGCAGCTGGGGGGAGGGCCTGAGCTCCTACGAGCAGTACTTC
d_call: .; j_call: TRBJ1-5; clone_size: .; v_call: TRBV9; cdr3_length: 15; cdr3_aa: CASSDSPNSNQPQHF; cdr3_nt: TGTGCCAGCAGTGACAGTCCCAATAGCAATCAGCCCCAGCATTTT
d_call: TRBD1; j_call: TRBJ2-1; clone_size: few; v_call: TRBV15; cdr3_length: 15; cdr3_aa: CATSSRDSPYNEQFF; cdr3_nt: TGTGCCACCAGCTCCCGGGACAGTCCTTACAATGAGCAGTTCTTC
d_call: TRBD1; j_call: TRBJ1-6; clone_size: few; v_call: TRBV6-1; cdr3_length: 14; cdr3_aa: CASSRGQGYSPLHF; cdr3_nt: TGTGCCAGCAGCCGAGGACAGGGCTATTCACCCCTCCACTTT
d_call: TRBD1; j_call: TRBJ2-2; clone_size: .; v_call: TRBV6-2/TRBV6-3; cdr3_length: 15; cdr3_aa: CASRRTRQGTGELFF; cdr3_nt: TGTGCCAGCAGAAGAACCCGACAGGGAACCGGGGAGCTGTTTTTT
d_call: .; j_call: TRBJ1-1; clone_size: few; v_call: TRBV19; cdr3_length: 14; cdr3_aa: CASSNQGFGTEAFF; cdr3_nt: TGTGCCAGTAGTAACCAGGGTTTTGGCACTGAAGCTTTCTTT